The 20 T cell receptor beta chains presented below share a single source sample, sequenced in a study of shared clonotypes between healthy human individuals. Sequencing was performed with immunoSEQ multiplex PCR; in TCRdb, only in-frame clones are kept and a portion is missing. Of fewer than 400,000 clones in the sample, around 74% were seen once. Material: memory CD4+ T cells sorted from blood. As for subset: CD45RA-negative fraction. The receptors shown here come from a man aged 25 to 40 in good health.

The genes are TRBV7-9 and TRBJ1-3; TRBD1 matches 9 bases. With V trimmed by 4 bases and J by 0 bases, 1 base remained unmatched. This CDR3 has 15 amino acids. The germline V gene encodes CDR1 SEHNR and CDR2 FQNEAQ (reference sequence). The CDR3 DNA sequence: TGTGCCAGCAGCTGGGACAGGGCCTCTGGAAACACCATATATTTT. Protein sequence: CASSWDRASGNTIYF.

The CDR3 sequence is CAWSYLRISYEQYF. CDR3 in DNA: TGTGCCTGGAGTTACCTCAGGATCTCCTACGAGCAGTACTTC. The chain has TRBV30 and TRBJ2-7, with unresolved D. This CDR3 has 14 residues. Germline V lookup: CDR1 GTSNPN, CDR2 SVGIG (reference sequence). V was trimmed by 2 bases and J by 0 bases, leaving 11 bases between them.

The genes are TRBV19 and TRBJ1-5, with unresolved D. V was pared by 3 bases and J by 9 bases, with 18 bases between. Per the germline V gene, CDR1 is LNHDA and CDR2 is SQIVND (reference sequence). This CDR3 has 15 amino acids. CDR3 sequence reads: CASSIVTGSRSPQHF. Here the CDR3 DNA reads TGTGCCAGTAGTATCGTGACCGGCAGCCGCTCGCCCCAGCATTTT. Looking up the rest from reference TRBV19 and TRBJ1-5 gives the full variable domain: DGGITQSPKYLFRKEGQNVTLSCEQNLNHDAMYWYRQDPGQGLRLIYYSQIVNDFQKGDIAEGYSVSREKKESFPLTVTSAQKNPTAFYLCASSIVTGSRSPQHFGDGTRLSIL.

The chain carries TRBV28 and TRBJ1-3, with D possibly matching TRBD1 (6 bases). CDR3 length equals 16 residues. Germline V lookup: CDR1 MDHEN, CDR2 SYDVKM. The V end lost 2 bases, the J end lost 0 bases, and 11 bases lay between the germline ends. CDR3 bases: TGTGCCAGCAGTTTAAGGGGGGGTTTCTCTGGAAACACCATATATTTT. Its translation is CASSLRGGFSGNTIYF.

The V and J genes are TRBV6-6 and TRBJ2-5; the D gene could be TRBD1 or TRBD2 (6 bases each). Trimming pared 2 bases from V and 5 bases from J, leaving 12 bases between. CDR1 and CDR2 from the germline V gene are MNHNY and SVGAGI (reference sequence). The CDR3 extends over 14 amino acids. In DNA, the CDR3 is TGTGCCAGCAGTTACAGGGGGGCTGGGGAGACCCAGTACTTC. Translation gives CASSYRGAGETQYF.

This clone was detected only once. The chain is built from TRBV10-3 and TRBJ2-6, with D perhaps matching TRBD2 (6 bases). V dropped 3 bases and J dropped 2 bases, with 23 bases sitting between them. This CDR3 contains 20 residues. The germline CDR1 and CDR2 sequences are ENHRY and SYGVKD. CDR3 loop: CAISDTQQTAGFPGANVLTF. For the CDR3, the DNA is TGTGCCATCAGTGACACCCAACAAACCGCGGGGTTCCCTGGGGCCAACGTCCTGACTTTC.

The CDR3 loop reads CASSTAGTGVNQPQHF. The CDR3 DNA sequence: TGTGCCAGCTCAACAGCCGGGACAGGTGTCAATCAGCCCCAGCATTTT. The rearrangement uses TRBV18 and TRBJ1-5, with TRBD1 matching 8 bases. V shed 5 bases and J 3 bases; nucleotides not matched to a gene: 9. CDR3 length: 16 amino acids. The germline CDR1 and CDR2 sequences are KGHSH and LQKENI.

J is TRBJ1-2 and V is TRBV7-9, with TRBD1 identical over 8 bases. The CDR3 contains 12 residues. V was pared by 7 bases and J by 8 bases, with 6 bases of the junction left unmatched. Germline CDR1 reads SEHNR; CDR2 reads FQNEAQ (reference sequence). The CDR3 nucleotides read TGTGCCAGCACCGAGACAGGGGTCGGCTACACCTTC. This gives the protein CASTETGVGYTF. Supplemented by reference TRBV7-9 and TRBJ1-2, the full variable domain reads DTGVSQNPRHKITKRGQNVTFRCDPISEHNRLYWYRQTLGQGPEFLTYFQNEAQLEKSRLLSDRFSAERPKGSFSTLEIQRTEQGDSAMYLCASTETGVGYTFGSGTRLTVV.

The chain employs TRBV5-6 and TRBJ2-3; possible D gene TRBD1, 5 bases. In germline, CDR1 is SGHDT, CDR2 YYEEEE. Trimming cost V 3 bases and J 4 bases, with 15 bases left between them. CDR3 length: 15 amino acids. CDR3 sequence (DNA): TGTGCCAGCAGCTCTTTAGGGGTCGCCCCAGATACGCAGTATTTT. Translating it yields CASSSLGVAPDTQYF.

This rearrangement joins TRBV27 to TRBJ1-1; 9 positions agree with TRBD1. V was clipped by 1 base and J by 3 bases; unmatched bases: 9. Germline values: CDR1 MNHEY, CDR2 SMNVEV (reference sequence). The CDR3 loop spans 17 amino acids. The CDR3 DNA is TGTGCCAGCAGTTTATACGGGACAGGGTCGTGGTACACTGAAGCTTTCTTT. Its translation is CASSLYGTGSWYTEAFF.

The J gene is TRBJ1-3, the V gene TRBV28, with 8 bases fitting TRBD1. This CDR3 is built from 16 residues. J lost 4 bases, V lost 6 bases, and 11 bases had no gene match. Germline V gene data show CDR1 as MDHEN and CDR2 as SYDVKM. The CDR3 reads CASSPYIRGRGNTIYF. The CDR3 DNA sequence: TGTGCCAGCAGCCCTTACATCAGGGGGCGCGGAAACACCATATATTTT.

The V gene is TRBV5-4, the J gene TRBJ2-3, with D tentatively TRBD2 (7 bases). Trimming stripped 4 bases from V and 3 bases from J, with 21 bases between. CDR3 length: 17 amino acids. Germline V gives CDR1 SGHNT, CDR2 YYREEE (reference sequence). The CDR3 spells CASSPEWGREKTDTQYF. CDR3 DNA sequence: TGTGCCAGCAGCCCTGAATGGGGGCGGGAGAAGACAGATACGCAGTATTTT.

This clone was observed a few times. The V gene is TRBV7-9, the J gene TRBJ2-5, with D possibly being TRBD2 (6 bases). Germline loops: CDR1 SEHNR, CDR2 FQNEAQ (reference sequence). The CDR3 is 15 amino acids. V shed 5 bases and J shed 0 bases, with 13 bases lying between them. The CDR3 DNA reads TGTGCCAGCAGCCGGAGGGATTTTTACCAAGAGACCCAGTACTTC. Amino acids: CASSRRDFYQETQYF.

J is TRBJ2-7 and V is TRBV29-1; D gene ambiguous. The V end lost 4 bases, the J end lost 3 bases, and 7 bases lay between the germline ends. CDR1 and CDR2 (germline): SQVTM, ANQGSEA. The CDR3 covers 11 residues. The chain's CDR3 is CSVASYYEQYF. The CDR3 coding sequence is TGCAGCGTTGCCAGTTACTACGAGCAGTACTTC.

This clone occurred a few times. The genes are TRBV19 and TRBJ2-1; the D gene is possibly TRBD1 (6 bases). Germline values: CDR1 LNHDA, CDR2 SQIVND (reference sequence). V was shortened by 5 bases and J by 3 bases, with 17 bases between the two germline ends. This CDR3 has 16 residues. The CDR3 spells CASSPIGGPVYNEQFF. The CDR3 coding sequence is TGTGCCAGTAGTCCCATAGGGGGACCGGTCTACAATGAGCAGTTCTTC. Together with reference TRBV19 and TRBJ2-1, the CDR3 gives the full variable domain: DGGITQSPKYLFRKEGQNVTLSCEQNLNHDAMYWYRQDPGQGLRLIYYSQIVNDFQKGDIAEGYSVSREKKESFPLTVTSAQKNPTAFYLCASSPIGGPVYNEQFFGPGTRLTVL.

This chain links TRBV6-1 with TRBJ2-7, with a tentative D call TRBD2 (6 bases). The V end was cut by 4 bases, the J end by 1 base, with 11 bases between. The CDR3 runs 14 residues. Germline V CDR1 and CDR2: MNHNS, SASEGT. The CDR3 nucleotides read TGTGCCAGCAGTGCCCAGCGGGTATCCTACGAGCAGTACTTC. This codes for CASSAQRVSYEQYF.

A single count supports this clone. The chain carries TRBV13 and TRBJ2-2; D possibly uses TRBD1 or TRBD2 (5 bases each). The CDR3 has 17 amino acids. V shed 0 bases and J shed 2 bases, with 13 bases lying between them. Germline V gene lookup returns CDR1 PRHDT and CDR2 FYEKMQ (reference sequence). Here the CDR3 DNA reads TGTGCCAGCAGCTTAGGCTGGGGACGGTATAACACCGGGGAGCTGTTTTTT. Protein: CASSLGWGRYNTGELFF. Full variable domain (remainder filled in from reference TRBV13 and TRBJ2-2): AAGVIQSPRHLIKEKRETATLKCYPIPRHDTVYWYQQGPGQDPQFLISFYEKMQSDKGSIPDRFSAQQFSDYHSELNMSSLELGDSALYFCASSLGWGRYNTGELFFGEGSRLTVL.

This clone has more than one count but fewer than ten. This chain connects TRBV6-1 to TRBJ2-5; D tentatively reads TRBD1 or TRBD2 (6 bases each). The CDR3 has 14 amino acids. Germline loops: CDR1 MNHNS, CDR2 SASEGT. V was pared by 1 base and J by 7 bases, with 13 bases between. The CDR3 nucleotides are TGTGCCAGCAGTGAAGTTTGGGGGGCGCCGACCCAGTACTTC. Amino acid sequence: CASSEVWGAPTQYF.

The chain combines TRBV28 with TRBJ2-1, with D perhaps assigned TRBD1 or TRBD2 (5 bases each). Deletions cut 6 bases from V and 0 bases from J, with 12 bases between. This CDR3 is 15 amino acids long. Germline V CDR1 and CDR2: MDHEN, SYDVKM. In DNA form, the CDR3 reads TGTGCCAGCAGCCCAACGGGACCCTCCTACAATGAGCAGTTCTTC. Translated: CASSPTGPSYNEQFF.

The chain is built from TRBV11-2 and TRBJ1-3; D is unresolved. With 5 bases removed from V and 0 bases from J, the gap between germline ends came to 8 bases. This CDR3 has 14 amino acids. Germline V gene data show CDR1 as SGHAT and CDR2 as FQNNGV. The CDR3 sequence is CASSRDYSGNTIYF. The CDR3, as DNA: TGTGCCAGCAGCCGGGATTACTCTGGAAACACCATATATTTT.